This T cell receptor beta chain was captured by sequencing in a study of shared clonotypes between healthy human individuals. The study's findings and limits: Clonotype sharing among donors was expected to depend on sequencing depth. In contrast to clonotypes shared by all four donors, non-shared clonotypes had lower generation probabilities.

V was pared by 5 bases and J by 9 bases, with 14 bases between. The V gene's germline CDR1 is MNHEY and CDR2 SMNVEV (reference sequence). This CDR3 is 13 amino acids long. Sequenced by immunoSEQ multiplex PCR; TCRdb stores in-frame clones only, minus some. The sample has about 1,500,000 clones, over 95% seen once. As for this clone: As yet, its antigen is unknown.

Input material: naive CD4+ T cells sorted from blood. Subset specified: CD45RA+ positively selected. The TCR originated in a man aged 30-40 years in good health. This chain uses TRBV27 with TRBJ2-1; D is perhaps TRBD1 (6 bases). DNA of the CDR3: TGTGCCAGCAGTCCTAGGACAGCCTCTGAGCAGTTCTTC. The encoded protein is CASSPRTASEQFF.